The following is a T cell receptor (beta chain) sequence with its context. Antigen unknown. This sample was included in a study of monozygotic twins with inflammatory bowel disease. General study results and limits: Distinguishing T cell subtypes was not possible.

UMIs that had a 6-nucleotide sample barcode were put in using template switching. Using TCRalpha and TCRbeta cDNA, the researchers carried out two nested PCRs that lasted around 15 and 9 cycles. TCRdb reprocessed the 5' RACE reads and reports one entry per CDR3 protein, with no DNA. Recorded here are more than 110,000 distinct CDR3 sequences; the top ten clones represent 1% to 1.5%. The CDR3 is 16 residues long. Germline V gene sequence: CDR1 LNHDA, CDR2 SQIVND (reference sequence). Source material: blood. The receptor comes from a human donor with ulcerative colitis or Crohn's disease, or a healthy co-twin of an affected twin (not recorded which). The chain combines TRBV19 with TRBJ2-5; TCRdb designates TRBD2, a call that cannot be tested without DNA. The CDR3 here is CASSRLAGVYQETQYF.